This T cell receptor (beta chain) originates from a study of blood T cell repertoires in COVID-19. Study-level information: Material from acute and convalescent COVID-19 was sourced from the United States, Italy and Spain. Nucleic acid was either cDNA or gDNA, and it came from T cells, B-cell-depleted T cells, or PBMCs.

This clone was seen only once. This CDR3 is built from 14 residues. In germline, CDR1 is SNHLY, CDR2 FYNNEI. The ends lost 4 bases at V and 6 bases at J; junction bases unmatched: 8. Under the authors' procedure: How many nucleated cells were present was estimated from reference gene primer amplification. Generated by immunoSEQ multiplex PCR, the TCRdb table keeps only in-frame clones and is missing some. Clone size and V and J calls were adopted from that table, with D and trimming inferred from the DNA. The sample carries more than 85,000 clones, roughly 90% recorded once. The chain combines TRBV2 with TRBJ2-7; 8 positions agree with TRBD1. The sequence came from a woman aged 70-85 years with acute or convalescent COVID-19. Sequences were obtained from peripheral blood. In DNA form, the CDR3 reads TGTGCCAGCAGTGGGACAGGGAAACAGTCCGAGCAGTACTTC. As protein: CASSGTGKQSEQYF. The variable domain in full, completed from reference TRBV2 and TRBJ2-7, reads EPEVTQTPSHQVTQMGQEVILRCVPISNHLYFYWYRQILGQKVEFLVSFYNNEISEKSEIFDDQFSVERPDGSNFTLKIRSTKLEDSAMYFCASSGTGKQSEQYFGPGTRLTVT.